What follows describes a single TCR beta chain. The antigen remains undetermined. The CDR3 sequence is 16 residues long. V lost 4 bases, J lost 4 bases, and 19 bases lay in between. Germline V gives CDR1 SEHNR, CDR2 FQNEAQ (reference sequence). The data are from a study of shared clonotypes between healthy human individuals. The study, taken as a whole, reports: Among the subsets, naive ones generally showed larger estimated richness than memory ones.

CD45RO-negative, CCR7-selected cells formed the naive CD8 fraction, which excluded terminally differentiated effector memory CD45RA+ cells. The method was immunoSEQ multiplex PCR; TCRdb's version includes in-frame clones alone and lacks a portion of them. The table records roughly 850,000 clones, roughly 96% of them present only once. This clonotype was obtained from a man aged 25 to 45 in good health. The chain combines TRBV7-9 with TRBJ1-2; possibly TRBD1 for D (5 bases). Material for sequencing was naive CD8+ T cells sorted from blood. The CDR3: CASSSGDPGVGYGYTF. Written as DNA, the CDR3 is TGTGCCAGCAGCTCGGGGGACCCGGGCGTGGGCTATGGCTACACCTTC.